This T cell receptor (beta chain) is drawn from a study of cytomegalovirus exposure and HLA in healthy donors. Use of 60 Vbeta and 13 Jbeta primers characterized the PCR. Here immunoSEQ multiplex PCR was the method, and the copy in TCRdb shows in-frame clones only, minus some. The repertoire has about 160,000 clones, roughly four fifths of them found once; the top ten carry 1.5% to 1.9%. The material sequenced was PBMCs. The TCR sequence derives from a man between 35 and 55 years old in good health and CMV-seronegative.

The CDR3 region has the DNA TGTGCCAGCAGCCCCGGGACAGGGGGGAATCAGCCCCAGCATTTT. This codes for CASSPGTGGNQPQHF. The V call is TRBV7-8, the J call TRBJ1-5; 11 bases map to TRBD1. CDR1 is SGHVS, CDR2 FQNEAQ, per germline. Germline trimming cut 5 bases from V and 4 bases from J; bases unmatched to any gene: 4. CDR3 length equals 15 residues. The variable domain in full, completed from reference TRBV7-8 and TRBJ1-5, reads GAGVSQSPRYKVAKRGQDVALRCDPISGHVSLFWYQQALGQGPEFLTYFQNEAQLDKSGLPSDRFFAERPEGSVSTLKIQRTQQEDSAVYLCASSPGTGGNQPQHFGDGTRLSIL.